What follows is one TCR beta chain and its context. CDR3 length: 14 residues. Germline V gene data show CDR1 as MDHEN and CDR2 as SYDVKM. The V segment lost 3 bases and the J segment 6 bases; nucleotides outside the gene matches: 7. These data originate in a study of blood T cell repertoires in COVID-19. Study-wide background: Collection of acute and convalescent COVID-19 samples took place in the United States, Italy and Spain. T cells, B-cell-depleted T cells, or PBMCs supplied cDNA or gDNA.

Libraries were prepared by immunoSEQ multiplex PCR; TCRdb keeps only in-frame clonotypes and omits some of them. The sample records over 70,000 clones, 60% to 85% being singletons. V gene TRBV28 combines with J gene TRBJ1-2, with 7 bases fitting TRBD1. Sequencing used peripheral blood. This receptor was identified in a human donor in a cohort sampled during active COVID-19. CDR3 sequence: CASSLKGRGNGYTF. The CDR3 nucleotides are TGTGCCAGCAGTTTGAAGGGCAGGGGGAATGGCTACACCTTC.